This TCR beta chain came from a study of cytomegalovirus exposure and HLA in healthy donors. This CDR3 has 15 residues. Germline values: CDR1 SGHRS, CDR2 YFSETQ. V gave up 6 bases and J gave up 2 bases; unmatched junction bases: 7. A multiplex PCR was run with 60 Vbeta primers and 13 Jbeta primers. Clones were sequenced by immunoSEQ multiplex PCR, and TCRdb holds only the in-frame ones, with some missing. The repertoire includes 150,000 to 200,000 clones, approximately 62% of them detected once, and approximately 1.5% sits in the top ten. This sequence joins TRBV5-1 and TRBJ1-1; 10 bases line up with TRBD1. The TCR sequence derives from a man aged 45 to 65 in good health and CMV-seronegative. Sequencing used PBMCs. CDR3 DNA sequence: TGCGCCAGCACCTTCCTGACAGGGGGCAACACTGAAGCTTTCTTT. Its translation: CASTFLTGGNTEAFF.